Listed below are T cell receptor beta chains from one sample, sequenced in a study of T cell responses to AZD1222 COVID-19 vaccine. The method was immunoSEQ multiplex PCR; TCRdb's version includes in-frame clones alone and lacks a portion of them. This table has roughly 100,000 clones, around 90% appearing once. The sequencing here drew on peripheral blood, taken on day 0 of AZD1222 vaccination. These receptors were taken from an adult in good health. The CDR3 runs from the conserved cysteine through the conserved F or W. Fields, in order: CDR3 length, clone size, V gene, D gene, J gene, CDR3 protein, CDR3 DNA. D genes are given only for firm matches. Clone size is stated in some rows and not others, as once, few, many or a class when expanded.

15	-	TRBV4-3	TRBD1	TRBJ1-1	CASSQIGQGNTEAFF	TGCGCCAGCAGCCAAATAGGACAGGGAAACACTGAAGCTTTCTTT
13	few	TRBV2	-	TRBJ1-2	CASSGTLPGGYTF	TGTGCCAGCAGTGGGACACTCCCTGGGGGCTACACCTTC
13	few	TRBV6-4	-	TRBJ2-7	CASSDSLGREQYF	TGTGCCAGCAGTGACTCGCTAGGGCGCGAGCAGTACTTC
14	-	TRBV9	-	TRBJ2-1	CASSVETYYNEQFF	TGTGCCAGCAGCGTAGAAACCTACTACAATGAGCAGTTCTTC
13	few	TRBV3-1/TRBV3-2	-	TRBJ1-4	CASSQDLNEKLFF	TGTGCCAGCAGCCAAGATCTTAATGAAAAACTGTTTTTT
14	-	TRBV9	-	TRBJ1-1	CASSPQPRNTEAFF	TGTGCCAGCAGCCCACAGCCTCGGAACACTGAAGCTTTCTTT
12	-	TRBV12-3/TRBV12-4	-	TRBJ1-1	CASSWGITEAFF	TGTGCCAGCAGTTGGGGGATCACTGAAGCTTTCTTT
13	-	TRBV30	-	TRBJ2-1	CAWEGQGRNEQFF	TGTGCCTGGGAGGGGCAGGGACGGAATGAGCAGTTCTTC
12	few	TRBV12-3/TRBV12-4	-	TRBJ1-2	CASSLHVYGYTF	TGTGCCAGCAGTCTCCATGTTTATGGCTACACCTTC
17	-	TRBV7-3	-	TRBJ2-6	CASSSPDIFSGANVLTF	TGTGCCAGCAGCTCCCCTGATATCTTCTCTGGGGCCAACGTCCTGACTTTC
14	-	TRBV19	TRBD1	TRBJ1-5	CASSRTGGYQPQHF	TGTGCCAGTAGTAGGACAGGGGGCTACCAGCCCCAGCATTTT
11	-	TRBV7-9	-	TRBJ2-1	CASSLGGRQFF	TGTGCCAGCAGCTTAGGGGGGAGGCAGTTCTTC
18	-	TRBV21-1	-	TRBJ2-6	CASSKVYRALSGANVLTF	TGTGCCAGCAGCAAAGTTTACAGGGCCCTCTCTGGGGCCAACGTCCTGACTTTC
14	once	TRBV11-3	-	TRBJ2-5	CASSPRTDQETQYF	TGTGCCAGCAGCCCCCGGACGGACCAAGAGACCCAGTACTTC
15	-	TRBV29-1	TRBD2	TRBJ2-5	CSVEESGKRGMTQYF	TGCAGCGTTGAAGAGTCAGGGAAGCGGGGGATGACCCAGTACTTC
12	-	TRBV30	-	TRBJ2-7	CAWSLLKYEQYF	TGTGCCTGGAGTTTATTAAAATACGAGCAGTACTTC
13	-	TRBV30	-	TRBJ1-1	CAWSVRGDTEAFF	TGTGCCTGGAGTGTAAGGGGTGACACTGAAGCTTTCTTT
16	-	TRBV9	-	TRBJ1-2	CASSVPREVSDYGYTF	TGTGCCAGCAGCGTACCCCGGGAAGTCTCGGACTATGGCTACACCTTC
15	-	TRBV28	-	TRBJ1-5	CASSAPRGGDQPQHF	TGTGCCAGCAGTGCCCCCCGGGGGGGGGATCAGCCCCAGCATTTT
14	-	TRBV19	TRBD2	TRBJ2-7	CASRAGGHSYEQYF	TGTGCCAGTAGGGCGGGAGGCCACTCCTACGAGCAGTACTTC
15	-	TRBV27	-	TRBJ2-3	CASSGRTVRTDTQYF	TGTGCCAGCAGTGGACGGACAGTCCGCACAGATACGCAGTATTTT
15	-	TRBV5-1	-	TRBJ2-1	CASSLGQGEHNEQFF	TGCGCCAGCAGCTTGGGGCAGGGCGAGCACAATGAGCAGTTCTTC
17	-	TRBV27	TRBD2	TRBJ2-1	CASSSLTYSGTGNEQFF	TGTGCCAGCAGTTCGCTTACCTATAGCGGGACGGGGAATGAGCAGTTCTTC
13	-	TRBV28	-	TRBJ2-1	CASIPPKGPKQFF	TGTGCCAGCATTCCTCCTAAGGGCCCGAAGCAGTTCTTC
19	-	TRBV4-1	TRBD1	TRBJ1-2	CASSQKRPILGTGLYGYTF	TGCGCCAGCAGCCAAAAAAGGCCGATTTTGGGGACAGGGCTCTATGGCTACACCTTC
14	-	TRBV7-2	-	TRBJ2-5	CASSLNRGTETQYF	TGTGCCAGCAGCTTAAACCGCGGCACAGAGACCCAGTACTTC
15	-	TRBV30	TRBD1	TRBJ1-5	CAWSRQGYSNQPQHF	TGTGCCTGGAGTAGACAGGGATATAGCAATCAGCCCCAGCATTTT
16	few	TRBV14	-	TRBJ2-7	CASSQPEVTGRYEQYF	TGTGCCAGCAGCCAACCCGAGGTTACGGGGAGGTACGAGCAGTACTTC
15	-	TRBV6-5	TRBD1	TRBJ1-1	CASSRNRDRNTEAFF	TGTGCCAGCAGCCGAAACAGGGACAGGAACACTGAAGCTTTCTTT
12	-	TRBV20-1	-	TRBJ1-2	CSASFANYGYTF	TGCAGTGCTAGTTTTGCTAACTATGGCTACACCTTC
13	-	TRBV11-2	-	TRBJ1-1	CASSEQGNTEAFF	TGTGCCAGCAGCGAACAGGGGAACACTGAAGCTTTCTTT
18	-	TRBV6-1	TRBD1	TRBJ1-1	CASSDPGKGANLNTEAFF	TGTGCCAGCAGTGACCCGGGGAAGGGGGCGAATCTGAACACTGAAGCTTTCTTT
20	once	TRBV27	-	TRBJ1-5	CASRSQGGVSETKRNQPQHF	TGTGCCAGCAGGTCACAAGGAGGGGTCAGTGAGACGAAGAGGAATCAGCCCCAGCATTTT
15	-	TRBV7-3	TRBD2	TRBJ2-1	CASSPVKREYNEQFF	TGTGCCAGCAGCCCCGTAAAGCGGGAGTACAATGAGCAGTTCTTC
14	-	TRBV29-1	TRBD1	TRBJ1-1	CSVLGQVMNTEAFF	TGCAGCGTCTTAGGACAGGTTATGAACACTGAAGCTTTCTTT
12	-	TRBV30	-	TRBJ2-7	CAWGQLTYEQYF	TGTGCCTGGGGACAACTAACCTACGAGCAGTACTTC
13	-	TRBV9	TRBD1	TRBJ1-5	CASSPQGREPQHF	TGTGCCAGCAGCCCACAGGGGCGGGAACCCCAGCATTTT
14	-	TRBV3-1/TRBV3-2	TRBD2	TRBJ2-5	CASSDSGVQETQYF	TGTGCCAGCAGCGACAGCGGGGTCCAAGAGACCCAGTACTTC
15	-	TRBV7-2	-	TRBJ1-1	CASSLVEGVNTEAFF	TGTGCCAGCAGCTTAGTAGAGGGGGTGAACACTGAAGCTTTCTTT
14	few	TRBV6-4	TRBD1	TRBJ1-1	CASSEAGGSTEAFF	TGTGCCAGCAGTGAAGCAGGGGGAAGCACTGAAGCTTTCTTT